This T cell receptor beta chain emerged from a study of T cell repertoires in cytomegalovirus infection. About the study: Well-studied HLA-B-restricted CMV epitopes were used in the study alongside recently identified HLA-C-restricted ones. An indication of both CMV infection and matching HLA type came from public TCR beta signatures.

Germline V gene sequence: CDR1 MNHEY, CDR2 SMNVEV (reference sequence). V dropped 1 base and J dropped 10; count of bases not matched to a gene: 8. The CDR3 covers 15 residues. A word on this clonotype: Its target is not known.

Study results and limitations: Cumulated frequencies of public TCR beta families served to identify carriers of CMV plus the relevant HLA. In two of eight donors, the top clonotype was HLA-C-restricted CMV-specific.

One entry per CDR3 protein results from TCRdb running MiXCR on the reads. The profile shows 650,000 to 900,000 distinct CDR3 sequences, around a third of them singletons. This sample comprised cultured CD8+ T cells from PBMCs, obtained from culture after CMV antigen stimulation. This sequence joins TRBV27 and TRBJ1-4; 8 nucleotides align to TRBD1. The sequence was collected from a human donor in good health (CMV status not recorded). Some clones in this sample may be carry-over from other donors' samples. The CDR3 DNA reads as TGTGCCAGCAGTTTATGGGAGACAGGGGAGTCAAAACTGTTTTTT. Translated, it gives CASSLWETGESKLFF.